This TCR beta chain originates from a study of blood T cell repertoires in COVID-19. Study background: Material from acute and convalescent COVID-19 was sourced from the United States, Italy and Spain. Sample material is recorded as cDNA or gDNA derived from T cells, B-cell-depleted T cells, or PBMCs.

Germline loops: CDR1 MNHEY, CDR2 SVGAGI. The CDR3 runs 15 residues. Losses at the gene ends were 0 bases for V and 3 bases for J; bases not matched to a gene: 3. Original data processing: From reference gene primer amplification, estimates of nucleated cell counts were derived. The protocol was immunoSEQ multiplex PCR, while the TCRdb copy is restricted to in-frame clones and leaves out a portion. D and trimming were read from the DNA, whereas the V and J calls and clone size are those reported in that table. Among around 170,000 clones listed, 74% were seen once. The TCR comes from a woman older than 75 with acute or convalescent COVID-19. The sample comprised peripheral blood. V usage is TRBV6-5 and J usage is TRBJ1-1; 8 bases match TRBD1. CDR3 sequence: CASSYSPGGHTEAFF. The CDR3 bases are TGTGCCAGCAGTTACTCGCCAGGGGGCCACACTGAAGCTTTCTTT.